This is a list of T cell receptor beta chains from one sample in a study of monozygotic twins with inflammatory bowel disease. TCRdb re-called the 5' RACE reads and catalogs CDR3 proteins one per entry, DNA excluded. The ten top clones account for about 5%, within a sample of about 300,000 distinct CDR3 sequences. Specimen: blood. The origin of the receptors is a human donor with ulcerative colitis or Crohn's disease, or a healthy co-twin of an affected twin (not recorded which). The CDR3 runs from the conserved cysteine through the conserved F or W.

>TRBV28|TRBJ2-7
CASSTTTPYEQYF
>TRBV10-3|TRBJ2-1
CAISDLPWSGRNNEQFF
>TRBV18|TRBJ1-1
CASSLDRLEAFF
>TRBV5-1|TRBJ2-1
CASSLSGGSNEQFF
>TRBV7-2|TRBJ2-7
CASSLGVRRLHF
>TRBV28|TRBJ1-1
CASILGGPNTEAFF
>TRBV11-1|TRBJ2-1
CASLRGSPIYNEQFF
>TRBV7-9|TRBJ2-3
CASSSIAGSSTDTQYF
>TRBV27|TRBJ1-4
CASSFRDSTNEKLFF
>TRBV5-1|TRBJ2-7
CASSLQGTSGGQRVSYEQYF
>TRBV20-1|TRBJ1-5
CSARALDRYNQPQHF
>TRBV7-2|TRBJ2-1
CASSFVNEQFF
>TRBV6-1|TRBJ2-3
CASTYLAGGSTDTQYF